This T cell receptor (beta chain) was found in a study of blood T cell repertoires in COVID-19. CDR3 length: 13 residues. Germline loops: CDR1 SGHTA, CDR2 FQGNSA. V was pared by 5 bases and J by 7 bases, with 11 bases between. Produced via immunoSEQ multiplex PCR; TCRdb's table is partial and in-frame only. The sample includes 110,000 or so clones, 85% of them seen just once. This receptor was identified in a man aged 35 to 55 with acute or convalescent COVID-19. The sequenced material came from peripheral blood. V and J are TRBV7-2 and TRBJ1-4; TRBD1 is a possible D gene (5 bases). This CDR3 is CASSPRQSEKLFF. CDR3 DNA: TGTGCCAGCAGCCCTCGACAGAGTGAAAAACTGTTTTTT.